Below, one T cell receptor (beta chain) is given with its context. The record originates from a study of cytomegalovirus exposure and HLA in healthy donors. Produced via immunoSEQ multiplex PCR; TCRdb's table is partial and in-frame only. Of 250,000 to 400,000 clones in the sample, 88% were seen once. This CDR3 is built from 14 residues. With 6 bases clipped from V and 7 bases from J, the junction kept 11 bases outside the gene matches. Per the germline V gene, CDR1 is MNHNS and CDR2 is SASEGT. The chain employs TRBV6-1 and TRBJ2-5; 7 bases are shared with TRBD1. The sample comprised PBMCs. The sequence derives from a man aged 30 to 39 in good health and CMV-seronegative. This CDR3 reads CASRTTGDVGTQYF. CDR3 nucleotide sequence: TGTGCCAGCAGGACAACAGGGGACGTGGGGACCCAGTACTTC.